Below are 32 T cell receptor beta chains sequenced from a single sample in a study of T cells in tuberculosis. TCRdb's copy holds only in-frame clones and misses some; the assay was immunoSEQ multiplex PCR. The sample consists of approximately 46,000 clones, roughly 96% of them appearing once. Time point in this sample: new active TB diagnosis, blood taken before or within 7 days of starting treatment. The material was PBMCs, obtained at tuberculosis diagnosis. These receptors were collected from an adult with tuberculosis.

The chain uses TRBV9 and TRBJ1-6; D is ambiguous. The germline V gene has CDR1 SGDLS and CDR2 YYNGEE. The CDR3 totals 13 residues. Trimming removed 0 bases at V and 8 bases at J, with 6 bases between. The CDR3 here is CASSVESYSPLHF. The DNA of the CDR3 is TGTGCCAGCAGCGTAGAGAGCTATTCACCCCTCCACTTT.

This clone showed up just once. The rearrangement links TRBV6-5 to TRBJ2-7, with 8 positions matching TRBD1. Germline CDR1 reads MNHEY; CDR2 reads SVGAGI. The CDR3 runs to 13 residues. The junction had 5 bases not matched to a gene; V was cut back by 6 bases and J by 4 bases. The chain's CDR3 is CASSRDRSYEQYF. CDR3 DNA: TGTGCCAGCAGCCGGGACAGGAGTTACGAGCAGTACTTC.

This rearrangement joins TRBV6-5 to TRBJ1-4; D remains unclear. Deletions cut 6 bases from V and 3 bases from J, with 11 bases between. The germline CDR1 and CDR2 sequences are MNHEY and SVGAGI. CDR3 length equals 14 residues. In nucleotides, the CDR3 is TGTGCCAGCAGGAGTGGGCAGCCTAATGAAAAACTGTTTTTT. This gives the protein CASRSGQPNEKLFF.

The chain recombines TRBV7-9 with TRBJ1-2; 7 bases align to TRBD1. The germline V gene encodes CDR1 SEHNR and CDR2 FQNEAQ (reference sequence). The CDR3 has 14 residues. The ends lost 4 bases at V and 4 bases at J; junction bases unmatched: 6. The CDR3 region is CASSYDRDLYGYTF. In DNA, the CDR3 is TGTGCCAGCAGCTACGACAGGGACCTCTATGGCTACACCTTC.

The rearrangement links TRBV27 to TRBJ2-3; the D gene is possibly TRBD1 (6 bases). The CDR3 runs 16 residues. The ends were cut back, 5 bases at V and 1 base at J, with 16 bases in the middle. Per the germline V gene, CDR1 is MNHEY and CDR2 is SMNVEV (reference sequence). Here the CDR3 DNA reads TGTGCCAGCAGTCGAAACAGGGTTTCGGGCACAGATACGCAGTATTTT. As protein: CASSRNRVSGTDTQYF.

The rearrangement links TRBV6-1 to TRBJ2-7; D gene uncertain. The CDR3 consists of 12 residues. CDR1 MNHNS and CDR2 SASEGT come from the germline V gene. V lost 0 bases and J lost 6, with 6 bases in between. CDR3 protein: CASSEAAREQYF. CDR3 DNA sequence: TGTGCCAGCAGTGAAGCGGCTCGCGAGCAGTACTTC.

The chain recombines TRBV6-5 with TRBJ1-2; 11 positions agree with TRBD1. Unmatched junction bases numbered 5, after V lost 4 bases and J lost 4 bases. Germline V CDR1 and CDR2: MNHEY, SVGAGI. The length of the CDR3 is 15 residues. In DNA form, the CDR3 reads TGTGCCAGCAGTTTCGGGACAGGGGGTACCTATGGCTACACCTTC. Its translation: CASSFGTGGTYGYTF.

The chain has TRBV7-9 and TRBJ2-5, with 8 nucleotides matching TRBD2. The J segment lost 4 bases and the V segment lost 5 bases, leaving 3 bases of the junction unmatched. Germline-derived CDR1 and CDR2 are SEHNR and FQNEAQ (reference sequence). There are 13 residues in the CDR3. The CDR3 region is CASSPGGIETQYF. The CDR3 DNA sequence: TGTGCCAGCAGCCCGGGGGGGATAGAGACCCAGTACTTC.

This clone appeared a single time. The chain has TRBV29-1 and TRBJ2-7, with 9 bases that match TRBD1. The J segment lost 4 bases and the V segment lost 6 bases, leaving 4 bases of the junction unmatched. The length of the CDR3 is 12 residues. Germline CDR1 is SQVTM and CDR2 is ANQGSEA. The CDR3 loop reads CSVRTGVYEQYF. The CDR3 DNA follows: TGCAGCGTCCGGACAGGGGTTTACGAGCAGTACTTC.

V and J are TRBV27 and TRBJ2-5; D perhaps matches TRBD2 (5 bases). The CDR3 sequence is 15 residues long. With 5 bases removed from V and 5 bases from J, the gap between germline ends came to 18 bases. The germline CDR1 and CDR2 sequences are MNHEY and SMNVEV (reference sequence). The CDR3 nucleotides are TGTGCCAGCAGTAATGGGGTCTGGGGAGCGGAGACCCAGTACTTC. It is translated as CASSNGVWGAETQYF.

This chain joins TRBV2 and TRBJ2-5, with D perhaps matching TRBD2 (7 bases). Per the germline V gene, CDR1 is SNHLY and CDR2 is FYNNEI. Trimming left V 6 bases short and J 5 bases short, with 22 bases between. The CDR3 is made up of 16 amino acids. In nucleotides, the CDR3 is TGTGCCAGCAGATCTTCGGGGGGCGCCGGTGCGGAGACCCAGTACTTC. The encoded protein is CASRSSGGAGAETQYF. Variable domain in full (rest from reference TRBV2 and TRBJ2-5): EPEVTQTPSHQVTQMGQEVILRCVPISNHLYFYWYRQILGQKVEFLVSFYNNEISEKSEIFDDQFSVERPDGSNFTLKIRSTKLEDSAMYFCASRSSGGAGAETQYFGPGTRLLVL.

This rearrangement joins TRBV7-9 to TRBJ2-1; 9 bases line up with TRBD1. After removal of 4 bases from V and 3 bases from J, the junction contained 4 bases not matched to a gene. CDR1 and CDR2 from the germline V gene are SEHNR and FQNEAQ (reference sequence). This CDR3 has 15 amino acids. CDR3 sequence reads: CASSSGGQGYNEQFF. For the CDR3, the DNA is TGTGCCAGCAGCTCCGGGGGACAGGGCTACAATGAGCAGTTCTTC.

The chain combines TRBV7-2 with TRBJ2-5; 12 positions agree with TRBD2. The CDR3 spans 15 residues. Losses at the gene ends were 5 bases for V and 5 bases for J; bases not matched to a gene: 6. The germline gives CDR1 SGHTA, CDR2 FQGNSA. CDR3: CASSATSGSGETQYF. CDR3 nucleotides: TGTGCCAGCAGCGCGACTAGCGGGAGTGGTGAGACCCAGTACTTC.

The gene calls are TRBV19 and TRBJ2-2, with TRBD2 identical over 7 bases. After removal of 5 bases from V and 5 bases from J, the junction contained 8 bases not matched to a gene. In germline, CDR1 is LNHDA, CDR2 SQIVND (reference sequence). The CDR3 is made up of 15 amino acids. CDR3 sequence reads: CASSASGKGTGELFF. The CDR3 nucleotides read TGTGCCAGTAGTGCAAGCGGGAAGGGGACCGGGGAGCTGTTTTTT.

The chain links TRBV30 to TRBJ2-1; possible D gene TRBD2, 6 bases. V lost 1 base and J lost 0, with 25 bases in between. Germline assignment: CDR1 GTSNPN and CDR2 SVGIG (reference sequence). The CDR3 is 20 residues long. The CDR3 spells CAWSGGAGLFSRGSYNEQFF. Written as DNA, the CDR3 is TGTGCCTGGAGTGGGGGCGCGGGACTTTTTTCTAGGGGCTCCTACAATGAGCAGTTCTTC. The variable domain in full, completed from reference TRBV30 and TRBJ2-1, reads SQTIHQWPATLVQPVGSPLSLECTVEGTSNPNLYWYRQAAGRGLQLLFYSVGIGQISSEVPQNLSASRPQDRQFILSSKKLLLSDSGFYLCAWSGGAGLFSRGSYNEQFFGPGTRLTVL.

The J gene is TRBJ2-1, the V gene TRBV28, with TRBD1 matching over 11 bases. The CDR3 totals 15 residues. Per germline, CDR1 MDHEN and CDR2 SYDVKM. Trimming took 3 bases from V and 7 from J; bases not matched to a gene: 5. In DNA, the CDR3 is TGTGCCAGCAGTTTTACCGGGACAGGGGGAAATGAGCAGTTCTTC. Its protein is CASSFTGTGGNEQFF.

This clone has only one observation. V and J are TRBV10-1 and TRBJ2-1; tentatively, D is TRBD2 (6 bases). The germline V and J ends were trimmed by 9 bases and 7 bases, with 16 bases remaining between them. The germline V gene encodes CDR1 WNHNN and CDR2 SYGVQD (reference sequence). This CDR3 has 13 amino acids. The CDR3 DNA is TGCGCCAGGTACCGGGAGCCCGAAAATGAGCAGTTCTTC. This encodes CARYREPENEQFF.

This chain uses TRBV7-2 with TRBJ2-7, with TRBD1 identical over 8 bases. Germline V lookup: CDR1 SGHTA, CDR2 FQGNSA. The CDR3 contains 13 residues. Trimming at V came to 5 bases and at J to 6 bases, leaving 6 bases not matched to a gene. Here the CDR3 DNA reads TGTGCCAGCAGCCGGGGACAGGCTCCCGAGCAGTACTTC. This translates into CASSRGQAPEQYF.

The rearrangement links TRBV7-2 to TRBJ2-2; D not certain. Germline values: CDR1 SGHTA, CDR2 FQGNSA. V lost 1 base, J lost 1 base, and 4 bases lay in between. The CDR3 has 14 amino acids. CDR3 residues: CASSLGGNTGELFF. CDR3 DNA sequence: TGTGCCAGCAGCTTAGGAGGGAACACCGGGGAGCTGTTTTTT.

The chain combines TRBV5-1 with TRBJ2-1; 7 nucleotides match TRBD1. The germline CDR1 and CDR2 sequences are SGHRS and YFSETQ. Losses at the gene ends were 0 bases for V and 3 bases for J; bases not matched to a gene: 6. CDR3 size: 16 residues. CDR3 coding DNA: TGCGCCAGCAGCTTGGCCCAGGGGGTATACTACAATGAGCAGTTCTTC. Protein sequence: CASSLAQGVYYNEQFF. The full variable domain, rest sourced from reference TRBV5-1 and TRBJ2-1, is KAGVTQTPRYLIKTRGQQVTLSCSPISGHRSVSWYQQTPGQGLQFLFEYFSETQRNKGNFPGRFSGRQFSNSRSEMNVSTLELGDSALYLCASSLAQGVYYNEQFFGPGTRLTVL.

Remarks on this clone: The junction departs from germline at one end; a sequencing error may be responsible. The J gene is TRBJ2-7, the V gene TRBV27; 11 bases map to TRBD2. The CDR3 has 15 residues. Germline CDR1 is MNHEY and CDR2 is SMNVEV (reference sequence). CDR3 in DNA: TGTGCCAGCAGTTCCCTTGGGGGACTAGCGGTCGGGAAGAACTTC. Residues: CASSSLGGLAVGKNF.

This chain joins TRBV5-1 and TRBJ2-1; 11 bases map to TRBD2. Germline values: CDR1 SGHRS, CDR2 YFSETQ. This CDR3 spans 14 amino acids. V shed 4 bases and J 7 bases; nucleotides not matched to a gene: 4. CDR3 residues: CASSATSGTNEQFF. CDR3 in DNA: TGCGCCAGCAGCGCGACTAGCGGGACTAATGAGCAGTTCTTC.

In DNA, the CDR3 is TGTGCCAGTTTCCTCCGGGACAGGGGCCCCTACGAGCAGTACTTC. This sequence encodes CASFLRDRGPYEQYF. The chain uses TRBV6-4 and TRBJ2-7, with 10 bases fitting TRBD1. This CDR3 is 15 amino acids long. V lost 9 bases and J lost 2; bases outside the gene matches: 10. Germline assignment: CDR1 MRHNA and CDR2 SNTAGT.

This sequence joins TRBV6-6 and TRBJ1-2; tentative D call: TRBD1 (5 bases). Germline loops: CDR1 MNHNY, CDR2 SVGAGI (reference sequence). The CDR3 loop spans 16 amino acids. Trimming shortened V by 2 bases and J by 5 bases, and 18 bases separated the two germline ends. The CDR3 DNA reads TGTGCCAGCAGTTACCCGGGACTCCCAGGAGAGTATGGCTACACCTTC. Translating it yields CASSYPGLPGEYGYTF.

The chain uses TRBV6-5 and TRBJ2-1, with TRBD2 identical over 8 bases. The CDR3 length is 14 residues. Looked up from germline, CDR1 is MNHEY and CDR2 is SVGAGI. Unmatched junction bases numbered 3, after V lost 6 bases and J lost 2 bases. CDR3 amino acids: CASRREGPYNEQFF. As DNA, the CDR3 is TGTGCCAGCAGACGGGAGGGCCCCTACAATGAGCAGTTCTTC.

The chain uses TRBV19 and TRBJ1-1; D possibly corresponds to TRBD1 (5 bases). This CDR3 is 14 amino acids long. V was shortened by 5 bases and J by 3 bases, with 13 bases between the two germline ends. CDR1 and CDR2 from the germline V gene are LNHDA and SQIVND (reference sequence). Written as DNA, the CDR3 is TGTGCCAGTAGTGGGTCAGGGTACGACACTGAAGCTTTCTTT. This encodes CASSGSGYDTEAFF.

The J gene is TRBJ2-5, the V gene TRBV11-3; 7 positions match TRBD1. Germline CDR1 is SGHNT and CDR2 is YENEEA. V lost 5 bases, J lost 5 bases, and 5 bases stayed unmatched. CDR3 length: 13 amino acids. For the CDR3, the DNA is TGTGCCAGCAGCCCGGGGACAGCGGAGACCCAGTACTTC. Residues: CASSPGTAETQYF.

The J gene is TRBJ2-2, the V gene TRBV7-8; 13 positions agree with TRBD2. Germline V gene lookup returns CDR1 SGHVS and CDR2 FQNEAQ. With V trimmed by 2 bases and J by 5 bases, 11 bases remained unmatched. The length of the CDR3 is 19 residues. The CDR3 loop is CASSLRWRLAGGGTGELFF. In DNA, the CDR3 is TGTGCCAGCAGCTTAAGGTGGCGACTAGCGGGAGGTGGGACCGGGGAGCTGTTTTTT.

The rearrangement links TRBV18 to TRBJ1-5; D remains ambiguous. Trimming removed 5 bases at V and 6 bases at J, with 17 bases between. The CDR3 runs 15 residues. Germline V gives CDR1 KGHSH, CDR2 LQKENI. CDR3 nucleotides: TGTGCCAGCTCAGAAGAAAAGGGAGGCGGTCAGCCCCAGCATTTT. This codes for CASSEEKGGGQPQHF.

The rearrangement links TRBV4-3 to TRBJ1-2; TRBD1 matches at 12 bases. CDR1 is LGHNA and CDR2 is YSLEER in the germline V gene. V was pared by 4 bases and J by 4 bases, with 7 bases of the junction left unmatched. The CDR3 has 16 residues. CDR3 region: CASSPGGQGARYGYTF. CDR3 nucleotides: TGCGCCAGCAGCCCAGGGGGACAGGGGGCGCGCTATGGCTACACCTTC.

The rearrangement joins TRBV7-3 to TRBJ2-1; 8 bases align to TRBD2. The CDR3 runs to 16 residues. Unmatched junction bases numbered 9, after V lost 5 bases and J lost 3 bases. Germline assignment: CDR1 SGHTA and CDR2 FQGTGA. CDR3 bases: TGTGCCAGCAGCCCCTCTAGCGGGCTTAGCTACAATGAGCAGTTCTTC. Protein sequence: CASSPSSGLSYNEQFF.

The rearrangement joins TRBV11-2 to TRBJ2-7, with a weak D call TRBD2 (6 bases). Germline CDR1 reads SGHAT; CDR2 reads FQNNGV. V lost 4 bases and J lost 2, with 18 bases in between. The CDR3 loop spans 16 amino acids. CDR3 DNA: TGTGCCAGCAGCTACTTGACGGGCAGGACTACCTACGAGCAGTACTTC. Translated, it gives CASSYLTGRTTYEQYF.